These 31 T cell receptor beta chains originate from one sample sequenced in a study of shared clonotypes between healthy human individuals. Naive CD8 isolation took CD45RO-negative cells positively selected for CCR7 and excluded terminally differentiated effector memory CD45RA+ cells. Data came from immunoSEQ multiplex PCR; TCRdb stores just in-frame clones and leaves some out. Among a few million clones listed, roughly 93% were seen once. Sequenced input: naive CD8+ T cells from PBMCs. These receptors came from a man aged 18 to 35 in good health. Some clones in this sample may be carry-over from other donors' samples.

This rearrangement joins TRBV9 to TRBJ1-3, with no clear D. The ends were cut back, 0 bases at V and 0 bases at J, with 10 bases in the middle. The CDR3 has 16 residues. Germline CDR1 reads SGDLS; CDR2 reads YYNGEE. The CDR3 nucleotides are TGTGCCAGCAGCGTAGGGAGACTTTACTCTGGAAACACCATATATTTT. Its protein product is CASSVGRLYSGNTIYF.

V usage is TRBV5-4 and J usage is TRBJ2-2; D is ambiguous. Germline CDR1 SGHNT, CDR2 YYREEE (reference sequence). This CDR3 is 15 amino acids long. Trimming pared 5 bases from V and 4 bases from J, leaving 15 bases between. DNA of the CDR3: TGTGCCAGCAGAGTAATTGGGGTTGGCACCGGGGAGCTGTTTTTT. This gives the protein CASRVIGVGTGELFF.

This chain connects TRBV30 to TRBJ2-1; maybe TRBD2 (6 bases). The length of the CDR3 is 15 residues. Germline V gene sequence: CDR1 GTSNPN, CDR2 SVGIG (reference sequence). V was shortened by 6 bases and J by 1 base, with 16 bases between the two germline ends. The CDR3 nucleotides read TGTGCCTGTGGCCCCCTCGCGGGATCCTACAATGAGCAGTTCTTC. This sequence encodes CACGPLAGSYNEQFF. Supplemented by reference TRBV30 and TRBJ2-1, the full variable domain reads SQTIHQWPATLVQPVGSPLSLECTVEGTSNPNLYWYRQAAGRGLQLLFYSVGIGQISSEVPQNLSASRPQDRQFILSSKKLLLSDSGFYLCACGPLAGSYNEQFFGPGTRLTVL.

This clone was seen more than once but under ten times. The gene calls are TRBV27 and TRBJ2-2; 7 bases match TRBD2. V trimming: 0 bases; J trimming: 0 bases; junction bases outside the gene matches: 1. The CDR3 is 16 residues long. The germline gives CDR1 MNHEY, CDR2 SMNVEV (reference sequence). The CDR3 is CASSLSAGANTGELFF. The CDR3 DNA reads as TGTGCCAGCAGTTTATCGGCGGGAGCGAACACCGGGGAGCTGTTTTTT.

The rearrangement uses TRBV13 and TRBJ2-5; 8 nucleotides line up with TRBD1. The V and J ends lost 4 bases and 1 base, in that order; junction bases with no gene match: 14. The V gene's germline CDR1 is PRHDT and CDR2 FYEKMQ (reference sequence). The CDR3 is made up of 18 amino acids. The CDR3 is CASSSRLGGQALQETQYF. The CDR3 DNA follows: TGTGCCAGCAGCTCTCGATTAGGGGGACAGGCTCTCCAAGAGACCCAGTACTTC.

The gene calls are TRBV27 and TRBJ2-1; 12 positions agree with TRBD2. The CDR3 runs 15 residues. V gave up 5 bases and J gave up 8 bases; unmatched junction bases: 7. Germline CDR1 MNHEY, CDR2 SMNVEV (reference sequence). DNA of the CDR3: TGTGCCAGCAGTCCCAAGACTAGCGGGAGCCATGAGCAGTTCTTC. Translated, it gives CASSPKTSGSHEQFF.

This chain links TRBV4-1 with TRBJ2-3; D assignment may be TRBD1 or TRBD2 (5 bases each). The CDR3 totals 16 residues. The germline gives CDR1 MGHRA, CDR2 YSYEKL. V lost 2 bases and J 2 bases, leaving 14 bases between the germline ends. In DNA form, the CDR3 reads TGCGCCAGCAGCCAATTTATAGAGGGGTACACAGATACGCAGTATTTT. Its protein product is CASSQFIEGYTDTQYF.

Details on this clone: The sample contains more than one DNA sequence encoding this CDR3. The rearrangement links TRBV27 to TRBJ2-3; D is unclear. Germline CDR1 and CDR2: MNHEY and SMNVEV (reference sequence). The CDR3 contains 13 residues. Trimming took 3 bases from V and 1 from J, leaving 5 bases between them. The CDR3 DNA follows: TGTGCCAGCAGTTTTCTAGGCACAGATACGCAGTATTTT. It codes for CASSFLGTDTQYF.

The chain employs TRBV23-1 and TRBJ2-2; D is uncertain. TRBV23-1 is an open reading frame whose function is uncertain. CDR3 length: 13 amino acids. V was clipped by 4 bases and J by 6 bases, with 9 bases between them. Here the CDR3 DNA reads TGCGCCAGCAGTCTCGGGCTTGCCGGGGAGCTGTTTTTT. Its protein is CASSLGLAGELFF.

This clone is a singleton in its sample. This chain connects TRBV27 to TRBJ2-3, with D perhaps TRBD1 or TRBD2 (5 bases each). The germline V gene has CDR1 MNHEY and CDR2 SMNVEV (reference sequence). The ends were cut back, 6 bases at V and 0 bases at J, with 10 bases in the middle. The CDR3 sequence is 14 residues long. CDR3 DNA: TGTGCCAGCAGCCAAAGGGACAGCACAGATACGCAGTATTTT. It codes for CASSQRDSTDTQYF.

The chain combines TRBV5-6 with TRBJ2-2; no firm D call. Trimming removed 3 bases at V and 3 bases at J, with 15 bases between. Per germline, CDR1 SGHDT and CDR2 YYEEEE. The CDR3 length is 16 residues. CDR3 loop: CASSSDLEHHTGELFF. The CDR3, as DNA: TGTGCCAGCAGCTCTGACTTGGAGCATCACACCGGGGAGCTGTTTTTT.

This chain connects TRBV29-1 to TRBJ1-3, with TRBD1 identical over 7 bases. Germline trimming cut 0 bases from V and 1 base from J; bases unmatched to any gene: 3. The CDR3 totals 15 residues. The germline V gene encodes CDR1 SQVTM and CDR2 ANQGSEA. The CDR3 protein is CSVEDPTGSGNTIYF. The CDR3 region has the DNA TGCAGCGTTGAAGATCCGACAGGGTCTGGAAACACCATATATTTT.

V is TRBV10-2 and J is TRBJ2-5; D is uncertain. Germline V gives CDR1 WSHSY, CDR2 SAAADI. The CDR3 spans 15 residues. V dropped 5 bases and J dropped 9 bases, with 22 bases sitting between them. The CDR3 loop reads CASSQEIEGPGAQYF. The CDR3 DNA is TGCGCCAGCAGTCAAGAAATTGAAGGGCCTGGGGCCCAGTACTTC.

The chain carries TRBV9 and TRBJ2-1, with D perhaps being TRBD1 or TRBD2 (5 bases each). Trimming took off 4 bases at V and 6 bases at J, with 14 bases between the two ends. The CDR3 is 14 residues long. Looked up from germline, CDR1 is SGDLS and CDR2 is YYNGEE. CDR3 sequence: CASSMWDGRNEQFF. In DNA form, the CDR3 reads TGTGCCAGCAGCATGTGGGACGGACGCAATGAGCAGTTCTTC. The whole variable domain, filled in from reference TRBV9 and TRBJ2-1, reads DSGVTQTPKHLITATGQRVTLRCSPRSGDLSVYWYQQSLDQGLQFLIQYYNGEERAKGNILERFSAQQFPDLHSELNLSSLELGDSALYFCASSMWDGRNEQFFGPGTRLTVL.

The chain links TRBV29-1 to TRBJ2-7, with 7 nucleotides matching TRBD2. This CDR3 region has 11 residues. The junction had 4 bases not matched to a gene; V was cut back by 5 bases and J by 6 bases. Germline CDR1 reads SQVTM; CDR2 reads ANQGSEA. Written as DNA, the CDR3 is TGCAGCGTTTTGCGGGAGTTCGAGCAGTACTTC. Protein: CSVLREFEQYF.

The gene calls are TRBV9 and TRBJ1-4; TRBD1 might be the D (6 bases). The CDR3 totals 15 residues. V was pared by 3 bases and J by 3 bases, with 12 bases between. Germline-derived CDR1 and CDR2 are SGDLS and YYNGEE. CDR3 loop: CASSATGLANEKLFF. In DNA, the CDR3 is TGTGCCAGCAGCGCCACAGGGTTGGCTAATGAAAAACTGTTTTTT.

V is TRBV28 and J is TRBJ1-2, with D possibly being TRBD1 (5 bases). V dropped 5 bases and J dropped 3 bases, with 10 bases sitting between them. Germline CDR1 MDHEN, CDR2 SYDVKM. This CDR3 has 13 residues. DNA for the CDR3: TGTGCCAGCAGTCCCCGGGACGACTATGGCTACACCTTC. Translated: CASSPRDDYGYTF.

V is TRBV9 and J is TRBJ2-2; D uncertain. The ends were cut back, 4 bases at V and 8 bases at J, with 6 bases in the middle. CDR3 size: 11 residues. CDR1 and CDR2 (germline): SGDLS, YYNGEE. The CDR3 spells CASSIGGELFF. In DNA, the CDR3 is TGTGCCAGCAGCATCGGGGGGGAGCTGTTTTTT. Combining the CDR3 with reference TRBV9 and TRBJ2-2 gives the whole variable domain DSGVTQTPKHLITATGQRVTLRCSPRSGDLSVYWYQQSLDQGLQFLIQYYNGEERAKGNILERFSAQQFPDLHSELNLSSLELGDSALYFCASSIGGELFFGEGSRLTVL.

CDR3 in DNA: TGCGCCAGCAGTCGTAAGGACAGGCCCTACGAGCAGTACTTC. Its protein product is CASSRKDRPYEQYF. The chain is built from TRBV5-1 and TRBJ2-7, with TRBD1 matching 7 bases. The CDR3 covers 14 residues. V dropped 5 bases and J dropped 2; count of bases not matched to a gene: 7. Germline V CDR1 and CDR2: SGHRS, YFSETQ.

The chain employs TRBV27 and TRBJ2-1; 7 nucleotides line up with TRBD2. The CDR3 extends over 17 amino acids. Germline CDR1 reads MNHEY; CDR2 reads SMNVEV (reference sequence). Trimming cost V 3 bases and J 0 bases; bases outside gene matches: 8. The CDR3 bases are TGTGCCAGCAGTTTTCTTCCCCCGGGAGGCTCCTACAATGAGCAGTTCTTC. Translated: CASSFLPPGGSYNEQFF.

The genes are TRBV19 and TRBJ2-7; either TRBD1 or TRBD2 may fit D (5 bases each). The CDR3 has 13 amino acids. Trimming shortened V by 5 bases and J by 6 bases, and 14 bases separated the two germline ends. Per the germline V gene, CDR1 is LNHDA and CDR2 is SQIVND (reference sequence). The CDR3 region has the DNA TGTGCCAGTAGTTTAGCGCCAGGGCGCGAGCAGTACTTC. Protein sequence: CASSLAPGREQYF.

As for this clone: Other DNA variants within this sample encode the same CDR3. The rearrangement links TRBV5-6 to TRBJ2-7, with D hard to call. The CDR3 spans 12 residues. V lost 0 bases, J lost 3 bases, and 4 bases lay in between. Germline CDR1 reads SGHDT; CDR2 reads YYEEEE. CDR3 bases: TGTGCCAGCAGCTTGGGTTACTACGAGCAGTACTTC. It yields the protein CASSLGYYEQYF.

The gene calls are TRBV11-2 and TRBJ1-5, with a tentative D call TRBD1 (6 bases). Germline CDR1 is SGHAT and CDR2 is FQNNGV. Trimming took off 0 bases at V and 7 bases at J, with 13 bases between the two ends. There are 15 residues in the CDR3. The chain's CDR3 is CASSLDYGGGQPQHF. The CDR3 region has the DNA TGTGCCAGCAGCTTAGATTACGGGGGCGGACAGCCCCAGCATTTT. Full variable domain (remainder filled in from reference TRBV11-2 and TRBJ1-5): EAGVAQSPRYKIIEKRQSVAFWCNPISGHATLYWYQQILGQGPKLLIQFQNNGVVDDSQLPKDRFSAERLKGVDSTLKIQPAKLEDSAVYLCASSLDYGGGQPQHFGDGTRLSIL.

This clone was observed once. This chain uses TRBV29-1 with TRBJ2-5, with D unclear. The assigned J gene may be wrong: the sequence end matches TRBJ2-7 better. The length of the CDR3 is 11 residues. Germline V lookup: CDR1 SQVTM, CDR2 ANQGSEA. The CDR3 DNA sequence: TGCAGCGTCGGCACTAACTACGAGCAGTACTTC. Protein: CSVGTNYEQYF.

This chain connects TRBV19 to TRBJ1-1, with D possibly matching TRBD1 (5 bases). The CDR3 consists of 17 residues. The germline CDR1 and CDR2 sequences are LNHDA and SQIVND (reference sequence). Trimming took 5 bases from V and 2 from J, leaving 21 bases between them. In DNA form, the CDR3 reads TGTGCCAGTAGTCGGTTGGGGGAGGGAGTAGGAAACACTGAAGCTTTCTTT. Translation: CASSRLGEGVGNTEAFF.

The V gene is TRBV28, the J gene TRBJ2-1; D is undetermined. The CDR3 length is 13 residues. Germline CDR1 reads MDHEN; CDR2 reads SYDVKM. V lost 4 bases, J lost 10 bases, and 14 bases lay in between. The DNA of the CDR3 is TGTGCCAGCAGTTCAAGTGGCCCCCAAGAGCAGTTCTTC. It codes for CASSSSGPQEQFF. Combining the CDR3 with reference TRBV28 and TRBJ2-1 gives the whole variable domain DVKVTQSSRYLVKRTGEKVFLECVQDMDHENMFWYRQDPGLGLRLIYFSYDVKMKEKGDIPEGYSVSREKKERFSLILESASTNQTSMYLCASSSSGPQEQFFGPGTRLTVL.

The CDR3 sequence: CASSEGRPGNEQFF. In DNA form, the CDR3 reads TGTGCCAGCAGCGAAGGACGCCCCGGCAATGAGCAGTTCTTC. This chain connects TRBV9 to TRBJ2-1; D is ambiguous. This CDR3 has 14 residues. CDR1 is SGDLS, CDR2 YYNGEE, per germline. V was pared by 3 bases and J by 6 bases, with 13 bases between. Drawing the rest from reference TRBV9 and TRBJ2-1, the complete variable domain is DSGVTQTPKHLITATGQRVTLRCSPRSGDLSVYWYQQSLDQGLQFLIQYYNGEERAKGNILERFSAQQFPDLHSELNLSSLELGDSALYFCASSEGRPGNEQFFGPGTRLTVL.

This rearrangement joins TRBV5-4 to TRBJ2-7; D ambiguous. CDR3 size: 13 residues. Germline CDR1 and CDR2: SGHNT and YYREEE (reference sequence). V was shortened by 2 bases and J by 5 bases, with 11 bases between the two germline ends. CDR3 loop: CASSLLSENEQYF. Here the CDR3 DNA reads TGTGCCAGCAGCTTATTATCAGAGAACGAGCAGTACTTC. The full variable domain, with the rest looked up from reference TRBV5-4 and TRBJ2-7, is ETGVTQSPTHLIKTRGQQVTLRCSSQSGHNTVSWYQQALGQGPQFIFQYYREEENGRGNFPPRFSGLQFPNYSSELNVNALELDDSALYLCASSLLSENEQYFGPGTRLTVT.

This clone was detected once. The sample contains more than one DNA sequence encoding this CDR3. The chain joins TRBV27 to TRBJ1-2, with D perhaps TRBD1 (5 bases). The CDR3 sequence is 14 residues long. Trimming pared 2 bases from V and 4 bases from J, leaving 11 bases between. Looked up from germline, CDR1 is MNHEY and CDR2 is SMNVEV (reference sequence). CDR3 nucleotides: TGTGCCAGCAGTTTACAGGGTGGGATCTATGGCTACACCTTC. Its translation is CASSLQGGIYGYTF.

This rearrangement joins TRBV7-9 to TRBJ2-3; 8 bases match TRBD2. J gave up 5 bases and V 1 base, and 8 bases lay outside the gene matches. The CDR3 runs 16 residues. CDR1 is SEHNR, CDR2 FQNEAQ, per germline (reference sequence). In nucleotides, the CDR3 is TGTGCCAGCAGCTTAGTCTCTCGGGAGGGAGAAGATACGCAGTATTTT. Translating it yields CASSLVSREGEDTQYF.

J is TRBJ2-7 and V is TRBV30; D is perhaps TRBD2 (6 bases). V lost 0 bases and J 1 base, leaving 13 bases between the germline ends. The CDR3 sequence is 15 residues long. CDR1 GTSNPN and CDR2 SVGIG come from the germline V gene (reference sequence). The CDR3 DNA reads TGTGCCTGGAGTGTTGGGACTCCTCCATCCTACGAGCAGTACTTC. As protein: CAWSVGTPPSYEQYF.